This T cell receptor beta chain was recorded in a study of CD4+ T cells in melanoma (dated by TCRdb to between 2021 and 2024). A note on the overall study: The study examined neoantigen-specific CD4+ T cells in human melanoma.

Library creation used the immunoSEQ multiplex PCR assay. The clones in this table, taken by TCRdb from immuneACCESS, are in-frame only. Not every clone is retained; where verified, under half of the shortfall comes from an unresolved V gene, and the cause of the rest is unknown. The sample data list about 140,000 clones, and around 90% of these were observed just once. Clones ranked in the top ten supply more than 1.5% of the sample. The full study reports these points: Neoantigen-specific CD4+ T cells were reported to be correlated with the function of CD8+ T cells, macrophages and B cells. Neoantigen-specific CD4+ T cells in melanoma were reported to show diverse differentiation states.

From the cysteine through the phenylalanine, the CDR3 covers 11 amino acids. Just the 33-base CDR3 DNA is kept, in frame starting at base 1. V is clipped by 2 bases and J by 10 bases, and the sequence between their germline boundaries is 11 bases long. The germline V gene (reference sequence) gives CDR1 as DFQATT and CDR2 as SNEGSKA. About this clone: Its target antigen remains unknown. No much larger clone is present one base from it, and per-base qualities are unavailable.

Patients with melanoma were used as donors. The sequence joins TRBV20-1 to TRBJ1-1; the D gene lacks a confident call. The TCR originated in a human donor with melanoma. The nucleotides read TGCAGTGCTAGAAGCACACCCGGAGCTTTCTTT. The translation is CSARSTPGAFF.